The 12 T cell receptor beta chains reported below all come from one sample, sequenced in a study of T cell changes during pregnancy in multiple sclerosis. TCRdb's table, derived via immunoSEQ multiplex PCR, lists solely in-frame clones and lacks some. The sample lists under 40,000 clones, 90% occurring once. The specimen comprised CD8+ T cells from peripheral blood mononuclear cells, sampled before pregnancy. These receptors all stem from a female donor with multiple sclerosis, enrolled in a pregnancy study.

This clone was counted once. J is TRBJ2-7 and V is TRBV5-6; D gene ambiguous. The CDR3 is made up of 11 amino acids. Germline lookup yields CDR1 SGHDT and CDR2 YYEEEE. Trimming pared 2 bases from V and 5 bases from J, leaving 5 bases between. The CDR3 loop is CASSFGNEQYF. The CDR3 DNA reads TGTGCCAGCAGCTTTGGCAACGAGCAGTACTTC.

This chain joins TRBV19 and TRBJ1-5; D is ambiguous. Germline lookup yields CDR1 LNHDA and CDR2 SQIVND (reference sequence). Trimming removed 3 bases at V and 0 bases at J, with 12 bases between. The CDR3 loop spans 16 amino acids. Written as DNA, the CDR3 is TGTGCCAGTAGTATGGCGGCGGGCTATAGCAATCAGCCCCAGCATTTT. It is translated as CASSMAAGYSNQPQHF.

The chain links TRBV7-9 to TRBJ2-5; the match to TRBD1 covers 8 bases. V dropped 5 bases and J dropped 2; count of bases not matched to a gene: 4. The CDR3 length is 14 residues. Germline assignment: CDR1 SEHNR and CDR2 FQNEAQ (reference sequence). The CDR3 bases are TGTGCCAGCAGCACCGACAGGGGTCAAGAGACCCAGTACTTC. Its protein is CASSTDRGQETQYF. The whole variable domain, filled in from reference TRBV7-9 and TRBJ2-5, reads DTGVSQNPRHKITKRGQNVTFRCDPISEHNRLYWYRQTLGQGPEFLTYFQNEAQLEKSRLLSDRFSAERPKGSFSTLEIQRTEQGDSAMYLCASSTDRGQETQYFGPGTRLLVL.

This sequence joins TRBV5-1 and TRBJ1-1, with 9 bases identical to TRBD1. CDR1 and CDR2 (germline): SGHRS, YFSETQ. The V and J ends lost 4 bases and 5 bases, in that order; junction bases with no gene match: 18. This CDR3 comprises 18 residues. The CDR3 nucleotides read TGCGCCAGCAGCCCTGTCCCGGACAGGGGCTTGAATGGGACTGAAGCTTTCTTT. Its translation is CASSPVPDRGLNGTEAFF.

This clone was detected a few times. The chain couples TRBV19 to TRBJ1-1; possible D gene TRBD1, 6 bases. V lost 6 bases, J lost 10 bases, and 24 bases lay in between. Germline V gene data show CDR1 as LNHDA and CDR2 as SQIVND (reference sequence). CDR3 length equals 15 residues. In DNA, the CDR3 is TGTGCCAGTAGCCAACAGGGCTCCGCCGGCGGGGGAGCTTTCTTT. Translation: CASSQQGSAGGGAFF.

V and J are TRBV7-9 and TRBJ1-2; 10 nucleotides line up with TRBD1. The CDR3 length is 17 residues. V was pared by 6 bases and J by 6 bases, with 16 bases of the junction left unmatched. Germline V gene sequence: CDR1 SEHNR, CDR2 FQNEAQ (reference sequence). In DNA form, the CDR3 reads TGTGCCAGCAGTTCATTTATCGGACAGGGGGTGTCGGATGGCTACACCTTC. It translates to CASSSFIGQGVSDGYTF.

The V and J genes are TRBV5-4 and TRBJ2-7; D is unresolved. The ends were cut back, 0 bases at V and 6 bases at J, with 7 bases in the middle. This CDR3 region has 12 residues. In germline, CDR1 is SGHNT, CDR2 YYREEE (reference sequence). CDR3 sequence reads: CASSLGSVEQYF. CDR3 nucleotide sequence: TGTGCCAGCAGCTTGGGGAGTGTCGAGCAGTACTTC.

Within the sample, this clone is medium-sized. The CDR3 coding sequence is TGTGCCAGCAGTGAAGCTGGGGGGACAGGCACAGATACGCAGTATTTT. This translates into CASSEAGGTGTDTQYF. J is TRBJ2-3 and V is TRBV6-1; TRBD1 might be the D (7 bases). V lost 0 bases, J lost 1 base, and 11 bases lay in between. The germline V gene encodes CDR1 MNHNS and CDR2 SASEGT. The CDR3 length is 16 residues.

This clone was recorded only once. V gene TRBV9 combines with J gene TRBJ2-3, with a tentative D call TRBD2 (7 bases). Germline-derived CDR1 and CDR2 are SGDLS and YYNGEE. The CDR3 contains 16 residues. With 0 bases removed from V and 1 base from J, the gap between germline ends came to 12 bases. CDR3 sequence: CASSVDGGAGTDTQYF. The CDR3 DNA reads as TGTGCCAGCAGCGTAGATGGGGGGGCTGGCACAGATACGCAGTATTTT.

The chain uses TRBV30 and TRBJ2-3, with D uncertain. The CDR3 is 11 amino acids. V gave up 5 bases and J gave up 3 bases, with 6 bases separating them. The germline gives CDR1 GTSNPN, CDR2 SVGIG (reference sequence). The DNA for the CDR3 is TGTGCCTGGCACGGGACAGATACGCAGTATTTT. Its protein is CAWHGTDTQYF.

The CDR3 reads CASSFRDRTYEQYF. The CDR3 coding sequence is TGTGCCAGCAGCTTCCGGGACAGGACCTACGAGCAGTACTTC. The rearrangement joins TRBV7-9 to TRBJ2-7, with 8 positions matching TRBD1. The junction had 3 bases not matched to a gene; V was cut back by 3 bases and J by 2 bases. This CDR3 has 14 amino acids. The germline gives CDR1 SEHNR, CDR2 FQNEAQ (reference sequence).

J is TRBJ2-7 and V is TRBV6-1; 7 bases match TRBD2. Germline V gene data show CDR1 as MNHNS and CDR2 as SASEGT. V lost 6 bases to trimming and J lost 3 bases; unmatched junction nucleotides: 2. This CDR3 has 12 residues. CDR3 loop: CASSSGGYEQYF. CDR3 bases: TGTGCCAGCAGCTCGGGAGGCTACGAGCAGTACTTC.